This passage covers 2 T cell receptor beta chains from one sample sequenced in a study of cytomegalovirus exposure and HLA in healthy donors. The PCR was carried out with 60 Vbeta primers and 13 Jbeta primers. Some clones are missing from TCRdb's copy, which holds only in-frame ones; the method was immunoSEQ multiplex PCR. Of approximately 120,000 clones in the sample, 74% are singletons; the top ten hold around 4%. What was sequenced was PBMCs. The receptors were sampled from a woman aged 45-65 years in good health and CMV-seropositive.

J is TRBJ2-2 and V is TRBV30; tentative D call: TRBD2 (6 bases). V shed 0 bases and J shed 1 base, with 9 bases lying between them. The germline CDR1 and CDR2 sequences are GTSNPN and SVGIG (reference sequence). There are 15 residues in the CDR3. CDR3: CAWSVGTRNTGELFF. CDR3 bases: TGTGCCTGGAGTGTAGGGACTCGGAACACCGGGGAGCTGTTTTTT.

V and J are TRBV6-1 and TRBJ1-5; D remains ambiguous. Germline V lookup: CDR1 MNHNS, CDR2 SASEGT. With 3 bases removed from V and 3 bases from J, the gap between germline ends came to 15 bases. The CDR3 loop spans 16 amino acids. CDR3 nucleotide sequence: TGTGCCAGCAGTGATCCGGGATTCGCCCCCAATCAGCCCCAGCATTTT. Translated: CASSDPGFAPNQPQHF.